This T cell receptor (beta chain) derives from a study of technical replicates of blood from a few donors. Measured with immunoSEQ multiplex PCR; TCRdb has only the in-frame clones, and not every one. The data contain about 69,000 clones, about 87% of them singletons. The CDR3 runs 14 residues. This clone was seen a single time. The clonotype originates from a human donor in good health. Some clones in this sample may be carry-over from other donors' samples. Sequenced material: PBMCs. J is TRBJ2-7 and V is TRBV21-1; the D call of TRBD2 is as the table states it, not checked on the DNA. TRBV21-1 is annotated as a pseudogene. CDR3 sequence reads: CASNLGLANYEQYF. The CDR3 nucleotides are TGTGCCAGCAACCTCGGACTAGCCAACTACGAGCAGTACTTC.